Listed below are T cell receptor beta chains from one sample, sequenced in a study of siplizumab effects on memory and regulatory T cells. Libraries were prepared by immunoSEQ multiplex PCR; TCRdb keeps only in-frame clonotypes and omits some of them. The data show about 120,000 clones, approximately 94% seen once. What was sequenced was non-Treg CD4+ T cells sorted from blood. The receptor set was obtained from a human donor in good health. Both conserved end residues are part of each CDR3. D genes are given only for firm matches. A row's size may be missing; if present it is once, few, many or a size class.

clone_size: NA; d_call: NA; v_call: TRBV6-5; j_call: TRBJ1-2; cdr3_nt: TGTGCCAGCAGTTACATCGGTCTGGGTGGCTACACCTTC; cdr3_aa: CASSYIGLGGYTF
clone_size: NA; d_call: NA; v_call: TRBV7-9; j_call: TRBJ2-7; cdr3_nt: TGTGCCAGCAGCTTGGGACTCCGCAGAGCAATATCCTACGAGCAGTACTTC; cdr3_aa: CASSLGLRRAISYEQYF
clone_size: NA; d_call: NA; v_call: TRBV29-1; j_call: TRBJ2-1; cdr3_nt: TGCAGCGCCGAGAAGGGCTCTTACAATGAGCAGTTCTTC; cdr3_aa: CSAEKGSYNEQFF
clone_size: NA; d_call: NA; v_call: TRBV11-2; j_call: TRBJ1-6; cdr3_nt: TGTGCCAGCAGGCCGGGTAGCTCCTATAATTCACCCCTCCACTTT; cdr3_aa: CASRPGSSYNSPLHF
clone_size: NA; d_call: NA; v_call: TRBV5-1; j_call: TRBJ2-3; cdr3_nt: TGCGCCAGCAGCTTGGTGGGAGAAGATACGCAGTATTTT; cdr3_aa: CASSLVGEDTQYF
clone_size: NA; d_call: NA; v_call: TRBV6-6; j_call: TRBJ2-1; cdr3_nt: TGTGCCAGCAGCCAGACGAATGAGCAGTTCTTC; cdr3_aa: CASSQTNEQFF
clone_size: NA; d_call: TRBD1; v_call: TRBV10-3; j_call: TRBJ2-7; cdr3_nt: TGTGCCATCAGATCCGGGACAGGGACCTACGAGCAGTACTTC; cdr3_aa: CAIRSGTGTYEQYF
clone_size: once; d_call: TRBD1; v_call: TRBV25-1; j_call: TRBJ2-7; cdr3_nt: TGTGCCAGCAGTGAGCCAGGGGGCATCAACGAGCAGTACTTC; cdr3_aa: CASSEPGGINEQYF
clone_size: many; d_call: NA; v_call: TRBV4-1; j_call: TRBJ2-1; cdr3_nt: TGCGCCAGCAGCCACTATTTGGACAGTCCCTACAATGAGCAGTTCTTC; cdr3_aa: CASSHYLDSPYNEQFF
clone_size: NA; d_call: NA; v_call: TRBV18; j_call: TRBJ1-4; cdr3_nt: TGTGCCAGCTCATTAAAGGCGGGGCTTGGTGAAAAACTGTTTTTT; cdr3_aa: CASSLKAGLGEKLFF
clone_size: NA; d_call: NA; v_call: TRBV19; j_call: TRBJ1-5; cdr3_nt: TGTGCCAGTAAGCCCGCGGGGGCGAGTTTTCAGCCCCAGCATTTT; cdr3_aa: CASKPAGASFQPQHF
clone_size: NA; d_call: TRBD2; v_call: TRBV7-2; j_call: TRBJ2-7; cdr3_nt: TGTGCCAGCAGCCGTCGGGAGGGTCTGACCTCCTACGAGCAGTACTTC; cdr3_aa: CASSRREGLTSYEQYF
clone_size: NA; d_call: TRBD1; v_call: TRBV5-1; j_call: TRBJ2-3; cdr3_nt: TGCGCCAGCAGCTACGACAGGGCCGATACGCAGTATTTT; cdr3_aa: CASSYDRADTQYF
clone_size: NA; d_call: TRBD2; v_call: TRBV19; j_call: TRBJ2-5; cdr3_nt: TGTGCCAGCGGGGTAGCGGGAGGATCCCAGTACTTC; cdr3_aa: CASGVAGGSQYF
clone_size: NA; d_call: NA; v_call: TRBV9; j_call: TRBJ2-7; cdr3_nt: TGTGCCAGCAGCTCCCCCGGGAGCTCCTACGAGCAGTACTTC; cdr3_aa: CASSSPGSSYEQYF
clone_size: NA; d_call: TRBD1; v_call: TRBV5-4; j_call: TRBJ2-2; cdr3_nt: TGTGCCAGCAGCTTGGACAGGGGGCGAACGAACACCGGGGAGCTGTTTTTT; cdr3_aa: CASSLDRGRTNTGELFF
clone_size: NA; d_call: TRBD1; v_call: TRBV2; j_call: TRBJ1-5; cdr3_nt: TGTGCCAGCAGGGGGACAGGGGGCCGCAATCAGCCCCAGCATTTT; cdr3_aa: CASRGTGGRNQPQHF
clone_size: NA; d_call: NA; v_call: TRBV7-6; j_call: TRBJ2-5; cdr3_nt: TGTGCCAGCAGCGTCACTGGTTTCGAGACCCAGTACTTC; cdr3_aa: CASSVTGFETQYF
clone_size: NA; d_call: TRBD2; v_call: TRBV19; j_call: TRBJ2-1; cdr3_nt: TGTGCCACCGGGGAGGGTCGGGAGTACAATGAGCAGTTCTTC; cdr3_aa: CATGEGREYNEQFF
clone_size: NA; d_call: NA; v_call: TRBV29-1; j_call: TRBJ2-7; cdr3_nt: TGCAGCGTTTCCGAAAGGGTACCATCCTACGAGCAGTACTTC; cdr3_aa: CSVSERVPSYEQYF
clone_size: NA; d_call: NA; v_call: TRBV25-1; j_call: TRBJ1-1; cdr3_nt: TGTGCCAGCAGGCCGTCCAGGGGACTAAACACTGAAGCTTTCTTT; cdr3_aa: CASRPSRGLNTEAFF
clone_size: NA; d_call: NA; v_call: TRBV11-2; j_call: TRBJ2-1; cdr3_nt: TGTGCCAGCAGCTTAGGCAGCCCCAATGAGCAGTTCTTC; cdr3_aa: CASSLGSPNEQFF
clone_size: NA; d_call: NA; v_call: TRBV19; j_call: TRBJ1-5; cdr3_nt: TGTGCCAGTAGTTCAGGGACCCACAATCAGCCCCAGCATTTT; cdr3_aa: CASSSGTHNQPQHF
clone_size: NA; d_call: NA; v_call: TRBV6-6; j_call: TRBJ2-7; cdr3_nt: TGTGCCAGCAGTTACGGGACTCCCAGCGCCTACGAGCAGTACTTC; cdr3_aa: CASSYGTPSAYEQYF
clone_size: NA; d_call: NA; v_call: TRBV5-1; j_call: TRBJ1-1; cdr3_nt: TGCGCCAGCAGCTTGGGATTGACAGTGAACACTGAAGCTTTCTTT; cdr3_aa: CASSLGLTVNTEAFF
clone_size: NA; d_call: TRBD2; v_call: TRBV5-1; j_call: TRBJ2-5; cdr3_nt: TGCGCCAGCAGCTTGGTGGGAGGGTCAGTACAAGAGACCCAGTACTTC; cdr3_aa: CASSLVGGSVQETQYF
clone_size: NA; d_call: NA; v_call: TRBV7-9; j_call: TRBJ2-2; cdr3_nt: TGTGCCAGCAGCTACGACCCTTCTGCCGGGGAGCTGTTTTTT; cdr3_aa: CASSYDPSAGELFF
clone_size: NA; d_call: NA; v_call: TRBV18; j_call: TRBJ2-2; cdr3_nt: TGTGCCAGCTCACCACCGAGCCAGACCGGGGAGCTGTTTTTT; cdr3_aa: CASSPPSQTGELFF
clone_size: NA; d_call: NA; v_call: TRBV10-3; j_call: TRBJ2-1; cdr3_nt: TGTGCCATCTCTGTGGGGGGATTCTCCTACAATGAGCAGTTCTTC; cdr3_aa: CAISVGGFSYNEQFF
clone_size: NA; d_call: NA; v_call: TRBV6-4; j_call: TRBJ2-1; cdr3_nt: TGTGCCAGCAGTGACGCAACAGGGCGGAGCTCCTACAATGAGCAGTTCTTC; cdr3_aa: CASSDATGRSSYNEQFF
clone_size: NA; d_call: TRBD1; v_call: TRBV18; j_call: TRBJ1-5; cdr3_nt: TGTGCCAGCTCACCAACGATACAGGGGAACAATCAGCCCCAGCATTTT; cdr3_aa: CASSPTIQGNNQPQHF
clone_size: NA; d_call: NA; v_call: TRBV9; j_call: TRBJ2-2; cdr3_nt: TGTGCCAGCAGCGTAGCCGGGGGGCCCAGCACCGGGGAGCTGTTTTTT; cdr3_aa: CASSVAGGPSTGELFF
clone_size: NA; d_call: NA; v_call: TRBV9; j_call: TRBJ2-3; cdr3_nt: TGTGCCAGCAGCGTTAGCCAGGCTGATACGCAGTATTTT; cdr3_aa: CASSVSQADTQYF
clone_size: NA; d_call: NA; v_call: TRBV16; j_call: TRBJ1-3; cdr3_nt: TGTGCCAGCAGCCAATTACGCAGCTCTGGAAACACCATATATTTT; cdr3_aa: CASSQLRSSGNTIYF
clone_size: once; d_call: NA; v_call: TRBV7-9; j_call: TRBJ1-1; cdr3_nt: TGTGCCAGCAGCCCCCGGGGCACTGAAGCTTTCTTT; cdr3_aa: CASSPRGTEAFF
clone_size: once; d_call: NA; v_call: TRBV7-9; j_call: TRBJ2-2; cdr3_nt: TGTGCCAGCAGCATTCTTCTTGGCACCGGGGAGCTGTTTTTT; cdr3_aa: CASSILLGTGELFF
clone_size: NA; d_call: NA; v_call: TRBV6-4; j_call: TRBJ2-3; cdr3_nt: TGTGCCAGCAGTGACCAGGGGCGGGATACGCAGTATTTT; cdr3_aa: CASSDQGRDTQYF
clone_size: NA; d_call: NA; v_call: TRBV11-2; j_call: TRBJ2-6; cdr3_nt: TGTGCCAGCAGCTCCCCCCCGGGAGCCCACTCTGGGGCCAACGTCCTGACTTTC; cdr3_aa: CASSSPPGAHSGANVLTF
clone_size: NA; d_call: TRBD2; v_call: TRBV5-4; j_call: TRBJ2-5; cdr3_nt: TGTGCCAGCAGCACGCTCGCGGCGGGAGATTGGGAGACCCAGTACTTC; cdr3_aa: CASSTLAAGDWETQYF
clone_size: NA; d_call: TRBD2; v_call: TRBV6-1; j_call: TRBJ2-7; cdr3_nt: TGTGCCAGCAGTCTGGTAGCGGGATCCTACGAGCAGTACTTC; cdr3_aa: CASSLVAGSYEQYF